The 21 T cell receptor beta chains in this list originate from one sample, sequenced in a study of T cell responses to AZD1222 COVID-19 vaccine. Repertoires were generated with immunoSEQ multiplex PCR, while TCRdb's copy carries only in-frame clones and drops some. The sample contains over 130,000 clones, 80% to 95% of which appear only once. Specimen: peripheral blood, collected 28 days after the second AZD1222 dose. The receptors originated from an adult who received the AZD1222 COVID-19 vaccine.

V and J are TRBV10-3 and TRBJ2-7; D is unresolved. The CDR3 contains 14 residues. The V gene's germline CDR1 is ENHRY and CDR2 SYGVKD. Deletions cut 11 bases from V and 4 bases from J, with 21 bases between. This chain's CDR3 is CASNADGRPYEQYF. Here the CDR3 DNA reads TGTGCCTCAAATGCCGACGGTAGACCGTACGAGCAGTACTTC.

This clone was seen only once. The V gene is TRBV5-6, the J gene TRBJ2-6; 9 nucleotides match TRBD1. CDR1 SGHDT and CDR2 YYEEEE come from the germline V gene. V was clipped by 4 bases and J by 4 bases; unmatched bases: 3. The CDR3 consists of 15 residues. The CDR3 protein is CASSTGQGGANVLTF. The CDR3 DNA follows: TGTGCCAGCAGCACCGGACAGGGGGGGGCCAACGTCCTGACTTTC.

The chain carries TRBV2 and TRBJ1-3; D gene uncertain. The germline CDR1 and CDR2 sequences are SNHLY and FYNNEI. This CDR3 region has 14 residues. V lost 3 bases and J lost 0, with 6 bases in between. Here the CDR3 reads CASSDGNSGNTIYF. CDR3 sequence (DNA): TGTGCCAGCAGTGACGGGAACTCTGGAAACACCATATATTTT.

To note about this clone: Compared with germline, one end of the junction differs, possibly owing to a read error. The rearrangement uses TRBV5-6 and TRBJ1-5; TRBD1 agrees at 10 bases. Germline V CDR1 and CDR2: SGHDT, YYEEEE. This CDR3 is 16 amino acids long. The CDR3 DNA reads TGTGCCAGCAACTTGGGACAGGGGTCTCTAGCGGGGCCCCAGCATTTT. Its protein product is CASNLGQGSLAGPQHF.

V gene TRBV2 combines with J gene TRBJ1-1; weak D call: TRBD1 (6 bases). V lost 8 bases and J lost 3, with 16 bases in between. The germline V gene has CDR1 SNHLY and CDR2 FYNNEI. This CDR3 contains 14 residues. The chain's CDR3 is CASRRRGGDTEAFF. The CDR3, as DNA: TGTGCCAGCCGCAGGAGGGGGGGGGACACTGAAGCTTTCTTT.

J is TRBJ1-1 and V is TRBV3-1 (or the pseudogene TRBV3-2); D gene uncertain. Germline V gene sequence: CDR1 LGHDT, CDR2 YNNKEL (reference sequence). V lost 1 base and J lost 12, with 12 bases in between. The CDR3 spans 12 residues. The CDR3 coding sequence is TGTGCCAGCAGCCAAGCCCGCGGATTGTCTTTCTTT. Translation gives CASSQARGLSFF.

V and J are TRBV19 and TRBJ1-6; 8 positions agree with TRBD1. This CDR3 comprises 16 residues. Germline CDR1 is LNHDA and CDR2 is SQIVND (reference sequence). The trim removed 4 bases at V and 7 bases at J, leaving 9 bases unmatched. CDR3 protein: CASSTPRTGHNSPLHF. The CDR3 DNA sequence: TGTGCCAGTAGTACTCCCCGGACAGGGCACAATTCACCCCTCCACTTT.

The CDR3 region has the DNA TGTGCCAGCAGCTCGGACCTTCGCTGGCAAGATACGCAGTATTTT. Translating gives CASSSDLRWQDTQYF. The chain employs TRBV11-2 and TRBJ2-3, with D hard to call. The CDR3 is made up of 15 amino acids. Trimming took off 4 bases at V and 5 bases at J, with 16 bases between the two ends. CDR1 and CDR2 (germline): SGHAT, FQNNGV. The full variable domain, in which reference TRBV11-2 and TRBJ2-3 provide the parts outside the CDR3, is EAGVAQSPRYKIIEKRQSVAFWCNPISGHATLYWYQQILGQGPKLLIQFQNNGVVDDSQLPKDRFSAERLKGVDSTLKIQPAKLEDSAVYLCASSSDLRWQDTQYFGPGTRLTVL.

The table lists this clone with a count of one. The chain uses TRBV10-3 and TRBJ2-7; 9 positions agree with TRBD2. V gave up 4 bases and J gave up 4 bases; unmatched junction bases: 8. The germline V gene encodes CDR1 ENHRY and CDR2 SYGVKD. The CDR3 length is 15 residues. CDR3 coding DNA: TGTGCCATCAGTGGGGTACTAGCGGGTGGGTACGAGCAGTACTTC. Amino acid sequence: CAISGVLAGGYEQYF.

This clone was detected once. The genes are TRBV4-2 and TRBJ2-1; TRBD2 matches at 8 bases. Unmatched junction bases numbered 2, after V lost 7 bases and J lost 6 bases. This CDR3 is built from 12 residues. The V gene's germline CDR1 is LGHNA and CDR2 YNFKEQ. The CDR3 coding sequence is TGTGCCAGCAACGGACTAGCCAATGAGCAGTTCTTC. This codes for CASNGLANEQFF.

This sequence joins TRBV3-1 (or the pseudogene TRBV3-2) and TRBJ1-1; D gene uncertain. The length of the CDR3 is 14 residues. The V end lost 0 bases, the J end lost 10 bases, and 15 bases lay between the germline ends. Germline assignment: CDR1 LGHDT and CDR2 YNNKEL (reference sequence). CDR3 nucleotides: TGTGCCAGCAGCCAAGAAGGAAAGGCCGGAGGAGCTTTCTTT. It codes for CASSQEGKAGGAFF.

With regard to this clone: The missing conserved phenylalanine or tryptophan at the end of this CDR3 makes a read error likely. The DNA is left out, because the CDR3 cannot be placed on it with certainty; the CDR3 is given as TCRdb lists it. This chain links TRBV20-1 with TRBJ2-3. The CDR3 comprises 9 residues, both ends counted. CDR1 and CDR2 from the germline V gene are DFQATT and SNEGSKA (reference sequence). CDR3 loop: CSAKPWVRL.

The chain has TRBV2 and TRBJ1-2; 9 nucleotides align to TRBD1. Losses at the gene ends were 2 bases for V and 8 bases for J; bases not matched to a gene: 3. Germline V CDR1 and CDR2: SNHLY, FYNNEI. The CDR3 is made up of 13 amino acids. The CDR3 DNA sequence: TGTGCCAGCAGTGAAACAGGGGGCGCCGGCTACACCTTC. Translated, it gives CASSETGGAGYTF.

The chain joins TRBV2 to TRBJ2-4; D may be TRBD2 (6 bases). Per germline, CDR1 SNHLY and CDR2 FYNNEI. This CDR3 is built from 11 residues. V lost 7 bases and J lost 16, with 17 bases in between. This CDR3 reads CASTRDSGKYF. Written as DNA, the CDR3 is TGTGCCAGCACCCGGGACTCAGGAAAATACTTC.

This chain uses TRBV19 with TRBJ2-3; the D is unclear. The CDR3 has 14 amino acids. The ends were cut back, 1 base at V and 4 bases at J, with 9 bases in the middle. CDR1 and CDR2 from the germline V gene are LNHDA and SQIVND (reference sequence). CDR3 sequence reads: CASSIGGLADTQYF. The CDR3 coding sequence is TGTGCCAGTAGTATAGGTGGGCTCGCAGATACGCAGTATTTT. Drawing the rest from reference TRBV19 and TRBJ2-3, the complete variable domain is DGGITQSPKYLFRKEGQNVTLSCEQNLNHDAMYWYRQDPGQGLRLIYYSQIVNDFQKGDIAEGYSVSREKKESFPLTVTSAQKNPTAFYLCASSIGGLADTQYFGPGTRLTVL.

V is TRBV19 and J is TRBJ1-2, with D possibly being TRBD1 (6 bases). Germline V gene lookup returns CDR1 LNHDA and CDR2 SQIVND (reference sequence). CDR3 length: 11 amino acids. V was trimmed by 11 bases and J by 4 bases, leaving 11 bases between them. CDR3 nucleotide sequence: TGTGCCGCCGGACAGCGCTATGGCTACACCTTC. This translates into CAAGQRYGYTF.

This rearrangement joins TRBV7-9 to TRBJ1-2, with 7 bases lining up with TRBD1. V gave up 1 base and J gave up 7 bases; unmatched junction bases: 0. The CDR3 totals 12 residues. CDR1 and CDR2 (germline): SEHNR, FQNEAQ (reference sequence). The CDR3 DNA reads as TGTGCCAGCAGCTTAGGACAGGGTGGCTACACCTTC. As protein: CASSLGQGGYTF.

V is TRBV29-1 and J is TRBJ1-1; D might be TRBD1 (6 bases). V was trimmed by 6 bases and J by 1 base, leaving 12 bases between them. CDR1 is SQVTM and CDR2 is ANQGSEA in the germline V gene. The CDR3 sequence is 13 residues long. The CDR3 is CSVARQENTEAFF. In nucleotides, the CDR3 is TGCAGCGTCGCCCGACAGGAGAACACTGAAGCTTTCTTT.

This chain connects TRBV20-1 to TRBJ1-2, with D possibly matching TRBD1 (6 bases). Germline assignment: CDR1 DFQATT and CDR2 SNEGSKA (reference sequence). This CDR3 has 11 residues. CDR3 residues: CRAGEVDGYTF. In DNA, the CDR3 is TGCAGGGCAGGGGAGGTCGATGGCTACACCTTC.

This clone has a handful of counts. The genes are TRBV5-1 and TRBJ1-1, with TRBD1 identical over 9 bases. Germline CDR1 and CDR2: SGHRS and YFSETQ. This CDR3 comprises 15 residues. After removal of 7 bases from V and 2 bases from J, the junction contained 9 bases not matched to a gene. CDR3 nucleotide sequence: TGCGCCAGCTCCCCCACGGACAGGGGAAACACTGAAGCTTTCTTT. Translating gives CASSPTDRGNTEAFF.

The chain couples TRBV7-2 to TRBJ1-1; possibly TRBD1 for D (6 bases). The CDR3 sequence is 15 residues long. The germline CDR1 and CDR2 sequences are SGHTA and FQGNSA. V lost 1 base and J lost 0, with 9 bases in between. Written as DNA, the CDR3 is TGTGCCAGCAGCTTAGTGTCAGGGGTGAACACTGAAGCTTTCTTT. This codes for CASSLVSGVNTEAFF.